Listed below are T cell receptor beta chains from one sample, sequenced in a study of cytomegalovirus exposure and HLA in healthy donors. Here immunoSEQ multiplex PCR was the method, and the copy in TCRdb shows in-frame clones only, minus some. Among some 180,000 clones listed, more than 65% were seen once. The material sequenced was PBMCs. The source of these receptors is a female donor in good health and CMV-seronegative. Both conserved end residues are part of each CDR3. Each record gives: V gene, D gene, J gene, CDR3 length, clone size, CDR3 DNA, CDR3 protein. D genes are given only for firm matches. Not all rows give a size; the values are once, few, many and, for expanded clones, a class.

TRBV4-2	TRBD2	TRBJ2-7	16	NA	TGTGCCAGCAGCCAAGCGGGACTAGCGGGAGACTACGAGCAGTACTTC	CASSQAGLAGDYEQYF
TRBV11-2	TRBD1	TRBJ2-3	18	NA	TGTGCCAGCAGCTTAGGAAGGGGACAGGGCACTAGCACAGATACGCAGTATTTT	CASSLGRGQGTSTDTQYF
TRBV9	TRBD2	TRBJ2-1	15	NA	TGTGCCAGCAGCGCAACTAGCGGGGGAAACAATGAGCAGTTCTTC	CASSATSGGNNEQFF
TRBV30	TRBD1	TRBJ1-6	14	NA	TGTGCCTGGCGCCGGGACAGAGGTAATTCACCCCTCCACTTT	CAWRRDRGNSPLHF
TRBV10-3	NA	TRBJ1-2	15	NA	TGTGCCAGCAGTGAAGCCGGGGGGGCCCACTATGGCTACACCTTC	CASSEAGGAHYGYTF
TRBV6-1	TRBD1	TRBJ1-2	15	NA	TGTGCCAGCAGTGAAGAAGGCAGGGGGCCCTATGGCTACACCTTC	CASSEEGRGPYGYTF
TRBV4-1	NA	TRBJ1-4	13	NA	TGCGCCAGCAGCCTCCTCGCGGCGGAAAAACTGTTTTTT	CASSLLAAEKLFF
TRBV29-1	TRBD1	TRBJ2-1	15	NA	TGCAGCGTTGACCCCGCGGGACAGGGTTACAATGAGCAGTTCTTC	CSVDPAGQGYNEQFF
TRBV6-5	NA	TRBJ1-5	15	NA	TGTGCCAGCAGTTACTCGAGTATCACAGATCAGCCCCAGCATTTT	CASSYSSITDQPQHF
TRBV10-2	NA	TRBJ1-2	12	NA	TGCGCCAGCGGGGGGGGATACTATGGCTACACCTTC	CASGGGYYGYTF
TRBV9	NA	TRBJ2-3	14	NA	TGTGCCAGCAGCGTAGACAGCCCTGGAGATACGCAGTATTTT	CASSVDSPGDTQYF
TRBV28	TRBD1	TRBJ2-5	18	NA	TGTGCCAGCACCCCTGGGGAAACCCACAGGGGAGAGGGCGAGACCCAGTACTTC	CASTPGETHRGEGETQYF
TRBV13	NA	TRBJ2-7	15	NA	TGTGCCAGCAGCTCACCTGGGGGCGTGTCCTACGAGCAGTACTTC	CASSSPGGVSYEQYF
TRBV7-2	NA	TRBJ1-4	15	NA	TGTGCCAGCAGCTTAACACAGGGTGTAGATGAAAAACTGTTTTTT	CASSLTQGVDEKLFF
TRBV5-1	TRBD1	TRBJ2-7	13	NA	TGCGCCAGCGGGGTGACAGGGTCCTACGAGCAGTACTTC	CASGVTGSYEQYF
TRBV10-2	NA	TRBJ2-2	14	NA	TGCGCCAGCAGTGTCTACAGGAGGGAGGGGGAGCTGTTTTTT	CASSVYRREGELFF
TRBV11-3	NA	TRBJ2-7	12	NA	TGTGCCAGCAGCTCCCAGGGGAACGAGCAGTACTTC	CASSSQGNEQYF
TRBV15	NA	TRBJ1-2	14	NA	TGTGCCACCAGCAAGGACAGAAATAAATATGGCTACACCTTC	CATSKDRNKYGYTF
TRBV28	NA	TRBJ1-1	13	NA	TGTGCCAGCAGTCCAGGGTTGGCCACTGAAGCTTTCTTT	CASSPGLATEAFF
TRBV9	TRBD1	TRBJ1-2	15	NA	TGTGCCAGCAGCGTCTTGACGGGACAGGGCGATGGCTACACCTTC	CASSVLTGQGDGYTF
TRBV9	NA	TRBJ2-7	14	NA	TGTGCCAGCAGCCCCCAGGGTAGAACCTACGAGCAGTACTTC	CASSPQGRTYEQYF
TRBV6-5	NA	TRBJ2-2	15	NA	TGTGCCAGCAGTTACTTTGGGCAGAACACCGGGGAGCTGTTTTTT	CASSYFGQNTGELFF
TRBV7-9	NA	TRBJ1-2	13	NA	TGTGCCAGCAGCATCGCGGATAACTATGGCTACACCTTC	CASSIADNYGYTF
TRBV19	TRBD1	TRBJ2-5	15	once	TGTGCCAGTAGCCACATAACGACAGGGGGAGAGACCCAGTACTTC	CASSHITTGGETQYF
TRBV27	TRBD1	TRBJ1-2	13	NA	TGTGCCAGCAGTGGGGACAGGGATTATGGCTACACCTTC	CASSGDRDYGYTF